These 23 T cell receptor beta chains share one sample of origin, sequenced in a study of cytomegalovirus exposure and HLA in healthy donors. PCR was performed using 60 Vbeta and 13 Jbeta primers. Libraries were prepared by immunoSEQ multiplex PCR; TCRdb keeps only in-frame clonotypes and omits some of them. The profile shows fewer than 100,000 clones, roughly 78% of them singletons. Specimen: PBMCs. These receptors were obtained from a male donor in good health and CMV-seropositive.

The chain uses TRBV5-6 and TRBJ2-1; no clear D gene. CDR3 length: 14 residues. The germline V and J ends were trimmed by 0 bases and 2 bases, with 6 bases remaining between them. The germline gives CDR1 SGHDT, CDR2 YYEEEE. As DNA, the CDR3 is TGTGCCAGCAGCTTGGTGTCAGCCTACAATGAGCAGTTCTTC. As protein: CASSLVSAYNEQFF.

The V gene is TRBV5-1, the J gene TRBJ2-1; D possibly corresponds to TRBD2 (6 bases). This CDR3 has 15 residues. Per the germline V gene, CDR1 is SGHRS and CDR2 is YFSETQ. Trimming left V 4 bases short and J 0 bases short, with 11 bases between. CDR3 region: CASSPGLNSYNEQFF. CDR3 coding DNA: TGCGCCAGCAGCCCTGGACTAAACTCCTACAATGAGCAGTTCTTC.

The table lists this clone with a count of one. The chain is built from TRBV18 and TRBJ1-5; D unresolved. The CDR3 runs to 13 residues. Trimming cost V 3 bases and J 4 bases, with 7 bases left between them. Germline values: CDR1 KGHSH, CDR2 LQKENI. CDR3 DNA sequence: TGTGCCAGCTCACCGACAAGTAATCAGCCCCAGCATTTT. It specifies CASSPTSNQPQHF.

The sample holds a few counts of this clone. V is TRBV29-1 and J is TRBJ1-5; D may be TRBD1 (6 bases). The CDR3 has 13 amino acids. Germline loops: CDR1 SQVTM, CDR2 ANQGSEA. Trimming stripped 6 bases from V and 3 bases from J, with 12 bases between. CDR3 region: CSVRDNINQPQHF. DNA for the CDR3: TGCAGCGTACGGGACAATATCAATCAGCCCCAGCATTTT.

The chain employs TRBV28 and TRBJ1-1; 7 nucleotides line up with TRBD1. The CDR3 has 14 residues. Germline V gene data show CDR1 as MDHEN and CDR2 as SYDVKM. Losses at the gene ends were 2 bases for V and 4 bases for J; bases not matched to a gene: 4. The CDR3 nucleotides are TGTGCCAGCAGTTTAACAGGGGTGGGCACTGAAGCTTTCTTT. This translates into CASSLTGVGTEAFF.

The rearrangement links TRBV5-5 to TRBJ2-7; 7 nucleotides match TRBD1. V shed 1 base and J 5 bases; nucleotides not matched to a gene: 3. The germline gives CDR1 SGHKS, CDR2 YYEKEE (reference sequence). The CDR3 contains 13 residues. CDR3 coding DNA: TGTGCCAGCAGCTTGACAGGGGCGAACGAGCAGTACTTC. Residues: CASSLTGANEQYF.

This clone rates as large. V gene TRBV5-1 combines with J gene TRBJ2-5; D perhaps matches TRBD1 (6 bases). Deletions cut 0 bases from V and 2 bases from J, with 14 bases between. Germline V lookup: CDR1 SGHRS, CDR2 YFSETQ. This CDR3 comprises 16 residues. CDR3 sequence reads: CASSLDPQGPQETQYF. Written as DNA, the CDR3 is TGCGCCAGCAGCTTGGATCCACAGGGACCACAAGAGACCCAGTACTTC. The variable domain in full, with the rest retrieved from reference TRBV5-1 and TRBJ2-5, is KAGVTQTPRYLIKTRGQQVTLSCSPISGHRSVSWYQQTPGQGLQFLFEYFSETQRNKGNFPGRFSGRQFSNSRSEMNVSTLELGDSALYLCASSLDPQGPQETQYFGPGTRLLVL.

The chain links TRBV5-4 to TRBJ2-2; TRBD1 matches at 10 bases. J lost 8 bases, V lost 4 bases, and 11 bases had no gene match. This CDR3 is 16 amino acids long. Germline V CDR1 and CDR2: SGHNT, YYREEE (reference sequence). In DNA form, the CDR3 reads TGTGCCAGCAGCCCCGGACAGGGGGGCCGTTTTGGGGAGCTGTTTTTT. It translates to CASSPGQGGRFGELFF.

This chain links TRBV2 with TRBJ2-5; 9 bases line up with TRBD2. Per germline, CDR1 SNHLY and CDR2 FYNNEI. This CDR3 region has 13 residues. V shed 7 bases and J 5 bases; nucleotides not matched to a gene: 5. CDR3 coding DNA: TGTGCCAGCACACGCGGGGGGGCCGAGACCCAGTACTTC. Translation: CASTRGGAETQYF.

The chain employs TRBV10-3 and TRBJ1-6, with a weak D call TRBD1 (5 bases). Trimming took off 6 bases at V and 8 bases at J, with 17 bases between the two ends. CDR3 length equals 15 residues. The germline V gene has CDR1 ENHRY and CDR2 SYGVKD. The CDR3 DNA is TGTGCCATCAGACCAGGGCCGCCGCCCGATTCACCCCTCCACTTT. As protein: CAIRPGPPPDSPLHF.

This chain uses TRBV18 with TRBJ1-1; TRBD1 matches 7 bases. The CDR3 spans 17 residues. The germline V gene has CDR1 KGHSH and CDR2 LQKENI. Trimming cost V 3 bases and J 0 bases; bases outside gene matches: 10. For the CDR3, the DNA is TGTGCCAGCTCACCCCGCACCCGGGGACAGATGAACACTGAAGCTTTCTTT. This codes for CASSPRTRGQMNTEAFF.

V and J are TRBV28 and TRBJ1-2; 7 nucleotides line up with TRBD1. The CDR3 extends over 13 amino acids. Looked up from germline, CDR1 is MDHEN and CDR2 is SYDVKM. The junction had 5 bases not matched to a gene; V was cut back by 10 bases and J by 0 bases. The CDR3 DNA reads TGTGCCATCAAGACAGGGCCTAACTATGGCTACACCTTC. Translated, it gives CAIKTGPNYGYTF.

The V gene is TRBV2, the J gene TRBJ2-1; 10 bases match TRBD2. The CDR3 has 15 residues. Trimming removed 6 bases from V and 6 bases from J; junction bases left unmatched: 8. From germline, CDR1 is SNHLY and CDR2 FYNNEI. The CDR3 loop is CASSLTSGTGNEQFF. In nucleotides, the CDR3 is TGTGCCAGCAGCCTCACTAGCGGGACCGGCAATGAGCAGTTCTTC. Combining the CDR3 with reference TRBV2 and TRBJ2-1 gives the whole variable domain EPEVTQTPSHQVTQMGQEVILRCVPISNHLYFYWYRQILGQKVEFLVSFYNNEISEKSEIFDDQFSVERPDGSNFTLKIRSTKLEDSAMYFCASSLTSGTGNEQFFGPGTRLTVL.

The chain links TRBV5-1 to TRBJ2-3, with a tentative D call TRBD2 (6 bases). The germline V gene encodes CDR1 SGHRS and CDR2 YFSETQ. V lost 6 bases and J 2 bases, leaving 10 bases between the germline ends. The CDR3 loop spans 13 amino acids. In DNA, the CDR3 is TGCGCCAGCACACCGGGAGTCACAGATACGCAGTATTTT. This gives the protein CASTPGVTDTQYF.

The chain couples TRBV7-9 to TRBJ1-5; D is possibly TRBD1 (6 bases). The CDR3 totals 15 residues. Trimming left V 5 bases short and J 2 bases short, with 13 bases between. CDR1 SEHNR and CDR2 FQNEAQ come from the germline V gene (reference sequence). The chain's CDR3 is CASSPQGSGNQPQHF. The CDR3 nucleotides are TGTGCCAGCAGCCCCCAGGGGTCTGGCAATCAGCCCCAGCATTTT.

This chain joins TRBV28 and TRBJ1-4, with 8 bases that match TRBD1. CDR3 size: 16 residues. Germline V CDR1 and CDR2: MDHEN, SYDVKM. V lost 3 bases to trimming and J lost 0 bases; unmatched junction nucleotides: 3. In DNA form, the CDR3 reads TGTGCCAGCAGTTTTGGACAGGGCACAACTAATGAAAAACTGTTTTTT. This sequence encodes CASSFGQGTTNEKLFF.

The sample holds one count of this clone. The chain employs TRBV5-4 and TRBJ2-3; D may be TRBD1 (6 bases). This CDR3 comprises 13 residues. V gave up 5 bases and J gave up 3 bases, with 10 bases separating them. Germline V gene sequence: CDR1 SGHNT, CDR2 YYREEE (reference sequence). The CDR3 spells CASRGGRTDTQYF. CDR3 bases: TGTGCCAGCAGAGGGGGTAGGACAGATACGCAGTATTTT.

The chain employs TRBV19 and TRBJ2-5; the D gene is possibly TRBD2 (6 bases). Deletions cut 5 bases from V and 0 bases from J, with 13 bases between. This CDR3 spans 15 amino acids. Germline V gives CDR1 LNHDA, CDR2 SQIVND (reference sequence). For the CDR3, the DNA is TGTGCCAGTAGTCCGGGACTTTCGTACCAAGAGACCCAGTACTTC. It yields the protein CASSPGLSYQETQYF.

CDR3 protein: CASSLTGRNQPQHF. In DNA form, the CDR3 reads TGTGCCAGCAGTTTGACAGGCCGCAATCAGCCCCAGCATTTT. The chain employs TRBV27 and TRBJ1-5, with a weak D call TRBD1 (6 bases). The V gene lost 3 bases and the J gene lost 2 bases, with 8 bases spanning the gap. CDR1 MNHEY and CDR2 SMNVEV come from the germline V gene (reference sequence). This CDR3 is 14 amino acids long.

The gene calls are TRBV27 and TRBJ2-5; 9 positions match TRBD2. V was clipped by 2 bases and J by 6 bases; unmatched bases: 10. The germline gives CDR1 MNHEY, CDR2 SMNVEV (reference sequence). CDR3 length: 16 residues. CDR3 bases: TGTGCCAGCAGTTTAATCGGGCTAGCGGGGCCCAAGACCCAGTACTTC. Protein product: CASSLIGLAGPKTQYF.

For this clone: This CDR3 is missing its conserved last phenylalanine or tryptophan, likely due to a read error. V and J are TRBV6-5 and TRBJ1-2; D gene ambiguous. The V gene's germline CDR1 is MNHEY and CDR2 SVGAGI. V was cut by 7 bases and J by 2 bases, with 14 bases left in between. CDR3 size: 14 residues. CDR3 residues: CASTRGFPNYGYTL. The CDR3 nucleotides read TGTGCCAGCACCCGTGGGTTCCCGAACTATGGCTACACCCTC.

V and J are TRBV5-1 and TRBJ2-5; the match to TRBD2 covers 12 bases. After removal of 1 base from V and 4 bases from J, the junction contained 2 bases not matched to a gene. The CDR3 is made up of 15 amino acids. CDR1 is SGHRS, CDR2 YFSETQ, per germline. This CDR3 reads CASSLPTSGGETQYF. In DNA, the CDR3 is TGCGCCAGCAGCTTGCCGACTAGCGGGGGAGAGACCCAGTACTTC.

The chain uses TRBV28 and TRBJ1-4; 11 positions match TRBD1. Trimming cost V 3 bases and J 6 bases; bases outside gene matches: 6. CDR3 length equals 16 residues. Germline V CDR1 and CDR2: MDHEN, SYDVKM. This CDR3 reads CASSFPPGQGDEKLFF. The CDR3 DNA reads TGTGCCAGCAGTTTCCCGCCGGGACAGGGGGATGAAAAACTGTTTTTT.